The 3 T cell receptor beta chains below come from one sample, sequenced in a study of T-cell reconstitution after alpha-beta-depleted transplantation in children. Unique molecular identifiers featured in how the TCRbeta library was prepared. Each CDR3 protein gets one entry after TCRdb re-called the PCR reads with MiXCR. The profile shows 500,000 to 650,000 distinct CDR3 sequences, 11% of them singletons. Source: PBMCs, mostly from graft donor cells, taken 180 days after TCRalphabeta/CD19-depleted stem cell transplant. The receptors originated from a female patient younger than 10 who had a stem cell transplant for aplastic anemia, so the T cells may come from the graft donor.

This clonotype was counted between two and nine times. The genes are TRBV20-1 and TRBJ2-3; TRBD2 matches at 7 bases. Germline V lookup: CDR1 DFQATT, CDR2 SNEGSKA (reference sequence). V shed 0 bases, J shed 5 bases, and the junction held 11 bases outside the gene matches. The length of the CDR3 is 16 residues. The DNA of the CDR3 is TGCAGTGCTAGAGATATAGCGGGTTTAAGAGGAGATACGCAGTATTTT. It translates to CSARDIAGLRGDTQYF.

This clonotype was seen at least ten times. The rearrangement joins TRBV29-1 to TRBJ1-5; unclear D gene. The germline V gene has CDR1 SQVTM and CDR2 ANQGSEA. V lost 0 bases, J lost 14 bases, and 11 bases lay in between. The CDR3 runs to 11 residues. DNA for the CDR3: TGCAGCGTTGAAGAAGGGCAGGCTGAGCATTTT. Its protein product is CSVEEGQAEHF.

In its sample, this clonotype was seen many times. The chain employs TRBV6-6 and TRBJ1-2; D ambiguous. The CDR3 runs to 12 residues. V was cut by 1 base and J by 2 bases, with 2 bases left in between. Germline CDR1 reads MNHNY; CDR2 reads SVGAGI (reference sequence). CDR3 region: CASSYLNYGYTF. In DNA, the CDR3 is TGTGCCAGCAGTTACTTGAACTATGGCTACACCTTC.